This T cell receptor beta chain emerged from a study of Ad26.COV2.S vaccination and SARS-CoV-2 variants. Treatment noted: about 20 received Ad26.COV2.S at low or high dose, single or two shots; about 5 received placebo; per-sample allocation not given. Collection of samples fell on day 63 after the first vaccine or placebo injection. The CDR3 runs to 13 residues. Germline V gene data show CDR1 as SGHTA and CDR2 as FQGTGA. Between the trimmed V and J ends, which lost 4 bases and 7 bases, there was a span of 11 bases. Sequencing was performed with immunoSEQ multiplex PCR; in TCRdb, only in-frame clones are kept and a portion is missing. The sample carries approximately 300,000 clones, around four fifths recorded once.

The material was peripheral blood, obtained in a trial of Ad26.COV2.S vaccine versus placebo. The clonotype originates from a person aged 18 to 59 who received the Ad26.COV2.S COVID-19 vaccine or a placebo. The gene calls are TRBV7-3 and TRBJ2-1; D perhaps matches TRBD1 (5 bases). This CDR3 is CASSSHRSNEQFF. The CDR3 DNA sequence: TGTGCCAGCAGCTCTCACAGGTCAAATGAGCAGTTCTTC.